The 32 T cell receptor beta chains below come from one sample, sequenced in a study of blood T cell repertoires in COVID-19. The repertoire was sequenced with immunoSEQ multiplex PCR; TCRdb's copy has only in-frame clones and lacks some. The table includes tens of thousands of clones, 75% to 90% detected once. The sequenced sample consisted of peripheral blood. The receptors stem from a woman between 55 and 75 years old with active COVID-19.

The V call is TRBV5-1, the J call TRBJ2-3, with 8 bases that match TRBD1. Germline V gene data show CDR1 as SGHRS and CDR2 as YFSETQ. This CDR3 is 14 amino acids long. Unmatched junction bases numbered 7, after V lost 4 bases and J lost 6 bases. The CDR3: CASSTGGPGDTQYF. The CDR3 nucleotides are TGCGCCAGCAGCACAGGGGGGCCGGGGGATACGCAGTATTTT.

The rearrangement joins TRBV6-5 to TRBJ2-3; 12 nucleotides agree with TRBD2. The CDR3 extends over 14 amino acids. With V trimmed by 7 bases and J by 7 bases, 6 bases remained unmatched. Per germline, CDR1 MNHEY and CDR2 SVGAGI. CDR3 region: CASILAGGLNTQYF. CDR3 in DNA: TGTGCCAGCATCCTAGCGGGGGGGCTTAATACGCAGTATTTT.

J is TRBJ1-6 and V is TRBV4-3; 9 nucleotides match TRBD1. Germline V lookup: CDR1 LGHNA, CDR2 YSLEER. The CDR3 has 15 amino acids. Germline trimming cut 0 bases from V and 8 bases from J; bases unmatched to any gene: 2. CDR3 in DNA: TGCGCCAGCAGCCAAGATTGGACAGGGGATTCACCCCTCCACTTT. Translated, it gives CASSQDWTGDSPLHF.

The rearrangement links TRBV5-6 to TRBJ2-1; TRBD2 matches at 7 bases. Germline assignment: CDR1 SGHDT and CDR2 YYEEEE. The CDR3 spans 14 residues. The V and J ends lost 0 bases and 8 bases, in that order; junction bases with no gene match: 5. CDR3 nucleotide sequence: TGTGCCAGCAGCTTGGTGACTAGCAGCGATGAGCAGTTCTTC. Translated, it gives CASSLVTSSDEQFF.

The chain uses TRBV12-5 and TRBJ1-1; 7 nucleotides line up with TRBD1. Trimming cost V 5 bases and J 5 bases; bases outside gene matches: 8. This CDR3 contains 14 residues. Per germline, CDR1 LGHNT and CDR2 FRNRAP. The CDR3 protein is CASGHPGGGTEAFF. In DNA form, the CDR3 reads TGTGCTAGTGGTCACCCAGGGGGTGGAACTGAAGCTTTCTTT. Full variable domain (rest looked up from reference TRBV12-5 and TRBJ1-1): DARVTQTPRHKVTEMGQEVTMRCQPILGHNTVFWYRQTMMQGLELLAYFRNRAPLDDSGMPKDRFSAEMPDATLATLKIQPSEPRDSAVYFCASGHPGGGTEAFFGQGTRLTVV.

The chain recombines TRBV7-9 with TRBJ2-5, with D possibly TRBD1 on 6 matching bases. V lost 3 bases, J lost 5 bases, and 7 bases lay in between. Germline values: CDR1 SEHNR, CDR2 FQNEAQ (reference sequence). This CDR3 is built from 12 residues. The CDR3 loop is CASSFQGETQYF. The CDR3 region has the DNA TGTGCCAGCAGCTTCCAGGGGGAGACCCAGTACTTC.

This chain uses TRBV7-2 with TRBJ2-1, with TRBD1 matching over 8 bases. Germline CDR1 is SGHTA and CDR2 is FQGNSA. The CDR3 runs to 15 residues. V trimming: 3 bases; J trimming: 2 bases; junction bases outside the gene matches: 3. CDR3 bases: TGTGCCAGCAGCTTGACAGGGGAGGCCTACAATGAGCAGTTCTTC. This sequence encodes CASSLTGEAYNEQFF.

V gene TRBV7-9 combines with J gene TRBJ1-2, with TRBD1 as a possible D gene (5 bases). The CDR3 spans 13 residues. V shed 5 bases and J shed 1 base, with 8 bases lying between them. Germline assignment: CDR1 SEHNR and CDR2 FQNEAQ (reference sequence). The CDR3 coding sequence is TGTGCCAGCAGCCAGGACATTAACTATGGCTACACCTTC. Its protein product is CASSQDINYGYTF. Using reference TRBV7-9 and TRBJ1-2 for the parts outside the CDR3, the full variable domain is DTGVSQNPRHKITKRGQNVTFRCDPISEHNRLYWYRQTLGQGPEFLTYFQNEAQLEKSRLLSDRFSAERPKGSFSTLEIQRTEQGDSAMYLCASSQDINYGYTFGSGTRLTVV.

The chain uses TRBV7-9 and TRBJ2-7; perhaps TRBD2 as D (7 bases). The CDR3 is 15 amino acids. Trimming removed 4 bases from V and 5 bases from J, with 18 bases in between. Germline values: CDR1 SEHNR, CDR2 FQNEAQ (reference sequence). CDR3 amino acids: CASSSTGGQGHEQYF. In DNA, the CDR3 is TGTGCCAGCAGCTCCACGGGGGGCCAGGGCCACGAGCAGTACTTC.

The chain employs TRBV7-8 and TRBJ2-5, with TRBD1 matching 12 bases. Germline V gene data show CDR1 as SGHVS and CDR2 as FQNEAQ. The CDR3 is 18 amino acids. Trimming at V came to 6 bases and at J to 1 base, leaving 12 bases not matched to a gene. CDR3 loop: CASRLSPGQGALQETQYF. CDR3 in DNA: TGTGCCAGCAGATTAAGCCCGGGACAGGGGGCACTCCAAGAGACCCAGTACTTC.

This clone was counted a single time. J is TRBJ1-6 and V is TRBV20-1; a weak D match, TRBD1 (6 bases). CDR1 is DFQATT, CDR2 SNEGSKA, per germline (reference sequence). This CDR3 has 14 residues. The V gene lost 3 bases and the J gene lost 10 bases, with 16 bases spanning the gap. The CDR3 nucleotides read TGCAGTGCTAGTTGGCAGGGGCTGAGGTCACCCCTCCACTTT. Translated: CSASWQGLRSPLHF.

The chain carries TRBV4-1 and TRBJ2-1; 13 bases agree with TRBD2. This CDR3 contains 17 residues. With V trimmed by 4 bases and J by 0 bases, 3 bases remained unmatched. The germline V gene has CDR1 MGHRA and CDR2 YSYEKL. CDR3 nucleotides: TGCGCCAGCAGCCTGCGACTAGCGGGGGGCTCCTACAATGAGCAGTTCTTC. The encoded protein is CASSLRLAGGSYNEQFF.

This clone was seen only a few times. The V call is TRBV7-9, the J call TRBJ1-4; D perhaps matches TRBD1 (6 bases). V dropped 2 bases and J dropped 12 bases, with 13 bases sitting between them. Germline lookup yields CDR1 SEHNR and CDR2 FQNEAQ (reference sequence). The CDR3 contains 13 residues. DNA for the CDR3: TGTGCCAGCAGCTTACGACAGGCCAATCAACTGTTTTTT. Amino acid sequence: CASSLRQANQLFF.

CDR3 DNA: TGTGCCAGTAGTCGAGAGGGAGGAAACTACGAGCAGTACTTC. It specifies CASSREGGNYEQYF. The chain joins TRBV19 to TRBJ2-7; TRBD2 might be the D (6 bases). Trimming took off 5 bases at V and 3 bases at J, with 14 bases between the two ends. The CDR3 is 14 residues long. Germline V gene data show CDR1 as LNHDA and CDR2 as SQIVND (reference sequence).

The chain carries TRBV10-3 and TRBJ2-2; 11 bases agree with TRBD2. After removal of 7 bases from V and 2 bases from J, the junction contained 12 bases not matched to a gene. Germline V gene data show CDR1 as ENHRY and CDR2 as SYGVKD. The CDR3 is 18 residues long. This CDR3 reads CAITNLAGGLQNTGELFF. The CDR3 DNA reads as TGTGCCATCACCAACCTAGCGGGGGGCCTTCAAAACACCGGGGAGCTGTTTTTT.

V usage is TRBV7-9 and J usage is TRBJ1-3; TRBD1 is a possible D gene (6 bases). This CDR3 has 15 residues. Germline V lookup: CDR1 SEHNR, CDR2 FQNEAQ (reference sequence). V dropped 5 bases and J dropped 2 bases, with 13 bases sitting between them. The CDR3 loop reads CASSQTNRAGNTIYF. CDR3 nucleotide sequence: TGTGCCAGCAGCCAAACCAACAGGGCTGGAAACACCATATATTTT.

The chain employs TRBV6-5 and TRBJ2-2; a possible D gene is TRBD2 (5 bases). The V end was cut by 6 bases, the J end by 8 bases, with 7 bases between. The CDR3 totals 11 residues. The germline V gene encodes CDR1 MNHEY and CDR2 SVGAGI. The CDR3: CASREVGELFF. The CDR3 DNA sequence: TGTGCCAGCAGGGAGGTTGGGGAGCTGTTTTTT.

This chain joins TRBV5-1 and TRBJ2-7, with TRBD1 identical over 7 bases. The V and J ends lost 4 bases and 0 bases, in that order; junction bases with no gene match: 4. The CDR3 consists of 14 residues. Germline V gene data show CDR1 as SGHRS and CDR2 as YFSETQ. CDR3 nucleotide sequence: TGCGCCAGCAGCCCGGGACAGATCTCCTACGAGCAGTACTTC. Its protein is CASSPGQISYEQYF.

The chain uses TRBV12-3 or TRBV12-4 and TRBJ2-7, with D maybe TRBD2 (5 bases). The CDR3 is made up of 12 amino acids. V dropped 3 bases and J dropped 5 bases, with 8 bases sitting between them. The CDR3 sequence is CASSLGGHEQYF. For the CDR3, the DNA is TGTGCCAGCAGTTTGGGCGGGCACGAGCAGTACTTC.

The CDR3 DNA follows: TGTGCCAGCAGCCGGGGGGTCGGCAGGACTTGGCGTACGGGGGCGCAGTATTTT. It specifies CASSRGVGRTWRTGAQYF. The chain links TRBV3-1 (or the pseudogene TRBV3-2) to TRBJ2-3; tentative D call: TRBD2 (6 bases). Trimming left V 4 bases short and J 10 bases short, with 30 bases between. Germline values: CDR1 LGHDT, CDR2 YNNKEL (reference sequence). CDR3 length: 18 amino acids.

J is TRBJ2-2 and V is TRBV24-1; D gene unclear. V lost 4 bases and J lost 1, with 3 bases in between. Germline values: CDR1 KGHDR, CDR2 SFDVKD. The length of the CDR3 is 13 residues. The CDR3 bases are TGTGCCACCAGTGACCGGAACACCGGGGAGCTGTTTTTT. Amino acids: CATSDRNTGELFF.

This sequence joins TRBV5-1 and TRBJ2-7, with D unresolved. CDR1 is SGHRS, CDR2 YFSETQ, per germline. V was cut by 1 base and J by 3 bases, with 5 bases left in between. The CDR3 extends over 12 amino acids. The CDR3 DNA is TGCGCCAGCAGCTTGCCGAGCTACGAGCAGTACTTC. Its translation: CASSLPSYEQYF.

In DNA form, the CDR3 reads TGCGCCAGCAGCCAAACCAGCCTTAGCGGGGGGGCAAGGGATGAGCAGTTCTTC. Translation gives CASSQTSLSGGARDEQFF. The chain recombines TRBV4-1 with TRBJ2-1, with TRBD2 identical over 11 bases. The germline V gene encodes CDR1 MGHRA and CDR2 YSYEKL. The CDR3 extends over 18 amino acids. The junction had 14 bases not matched to a gene; V was cut back by 2 bases and J by 8 bases.

CDR3 amino acids: CASSQVRTSGVNRNIQYF. Here the CDR3 DNA reads TGTGCCAGCAGCCAAGTCAGGACTAGCGGGGTAAATCGGAACATTCAGTACTTC. The chain is built from TRBV14 and TRBJ2-4, with 12 bases that match TRBD2. CDR1 and CDR2 (germline): SGHDN, FVKESK. CDR3 size: 18 residues. J lost 7 bases, V lost 1 base, and 11 bases had no gene match.

The chain is built from TRBV6-5 and TRBJ1-4; D is undetermined. V dropped 4 bases and J dropped 7 bases, with 7 bases sitting between them. This CDR3 is built from 12 residues. Germline CDR1 reads MNHEY; CDR2 reads SVGAGI. In DNA, the CDR3 is TGTGCCAGCAGTTCCGGAGGTGAAAAACTGTTTTTT. It translates to CASSSGGEKLFF.

The chain has TRBV6-5 and TRBJ1-1, with D possibly being TRBD1 (5 bases). Trimming took off 6 bases at V and 11 bases at J, with 19 bases between the two ends. The V gene's germline CDR1 is MNHEY and CDR2 SVGAGI. CDR3 length: 13 amino acids. This chain's CDR3 is CASRSPGGGGAFF. CDR3 bases: TGTGCCAGCAGAAGCCCCGGTGGGGGGGGTGCTTTCTTT.

The J gene is TRBJ1-1, the V gene TRBV12-3 or TRBV12-4; a weak D match, TRBD1 (6 bases). The CDR3 covers 13 residues. The V gene lost 1 base and the J gene lost 7 bases, with 10 bases spanning the gap. The chain's CDR3 is CASSLEQTGEAFF. The DNA of the CDR3 is TGTGCCAGCAGTTTAGAGCAGACAGGTGAAGCTTTCTTT.

The CDR3 loop is CASSYSRTGEGSYEQYF. The CDR3 DNA is TGTGCCAGCAGTTACTCGAGGACAGGGGAGGGCTCCTACGAGCAGTACTTC. This rearrangement joins TRBV6-2 or TRBV6-3 to TRBJ2-7, with 9 bases matching TRBD1. The CDR3 extends over 17 amino acids. The V and J ends lost 0 bases and 0 bases, in that order; junction bases with no gene match: 6. Germline V gene lookup returns CDR1 MNHEY and CDR2 SVGEGT.

This rearrangement joins TRBV6-5 to TRBJ1-2; D is uncertain. This CDR3 comprises 14 residues. Germline V gene sequence: CDR1 MNHEY, CDR2 SVGAGI. Trimming pared 6 bases from V and 4 bases from J, leaving 15 bases between. CDR3 amino acids: CASSLDFQGYGYTF. The CDR3 DNA reads TGTGCCAGCAGCCTGGACTTCCAAGGCTATGGCTACACCTTC.

CDR3 region: CSVEPRDRRNGYTF. The CDR3 DNA reads as TGCAGCGTTGAACCTCGGGACAGGAGAAATGGCTACACCTTC. The rearrangement uses TRBV29-1 and TRBJ1-2, with 8 bases matching TRBD1. The germline CDR1 and CDR2 sequences are SQVTM and ANQGSEA. The J segment lost 6 bases and the V segment lost 2 bases, leaving 8 bases of the junction unmatched. The CDR3 runs 14 residues. Full variable domain (remainder filled in from reference TRBV29-1 and TRBJ1-2): SAVISQKPSRDICQRGTSLTIQCQVDSQVTMMFWYRQQPGQSLTLIATANQGSEATYESGFVIDKFPISRPNLTFSTLTVSNMSPEDSSIYLCSVEPRDRRNGYTFGSGTRLTVV.

The chain carries TRBV7-8 and TRBJ1-1; TRBD1 agrees at 10 bases. With 6 bases clipped from V and 4 bases from J, the junction kept 8 bases outside the gene matches. CDR1 is SGHVS, CDR2 FQNEAQ, per germline. The CDR3 is 15 residues long. The CDR3 reads CASSNSWTGGTEAFF. CDR3 sequence (DNA): TGTGCCAGCAGTAATTCCTGGACAGGGGGCACTGAAGCTTTCTTT.

CDR3: CASSIRGKRTYEQYF. Here the CDR3 DNA reads TGTGCCAGCAGCATAAGGGGGAAAAGGACCTACGAGCAGTACTTC. The chain recombines TRBV21-1 with TRBJ2-7; the listed D gene, TRBD1, was not tested against the DNA. TRBV21-1 is labeled a pseudogene. The CDR3 runs to 15 residues.